This record looks at one TCR beta chain sequence and its context. The data are from a study of blood T cell repertoires in COVID-19. Germline assignment: CDR1 SEHNR and CDR2 FQNEAQ (reference sequence). Trimming cost V 1 base and J 4 bases, with 13 bases left between them. There are 15 residues in the CDR3. Produced via immunoSEQ multiplex PCR; TCRdb's table is partial and in-frame only. The sample comprises under 75,000 clones, around 82% of which are singletons, and around 6.3% rests with the top ten. The chain combines TRBV7-9 with TRBJ1-2, with D unclear. The source material was peripheral blood. The clonotype was recovered from a human donor in a cohort sampled during active COVID-19. As DNA, the CDR3 is TGTGCCAGCAGCTTAGGGACGGAGGCCCTCTATGGCTACACCTTC. Its translation is CASSLGTEALYGYTF.